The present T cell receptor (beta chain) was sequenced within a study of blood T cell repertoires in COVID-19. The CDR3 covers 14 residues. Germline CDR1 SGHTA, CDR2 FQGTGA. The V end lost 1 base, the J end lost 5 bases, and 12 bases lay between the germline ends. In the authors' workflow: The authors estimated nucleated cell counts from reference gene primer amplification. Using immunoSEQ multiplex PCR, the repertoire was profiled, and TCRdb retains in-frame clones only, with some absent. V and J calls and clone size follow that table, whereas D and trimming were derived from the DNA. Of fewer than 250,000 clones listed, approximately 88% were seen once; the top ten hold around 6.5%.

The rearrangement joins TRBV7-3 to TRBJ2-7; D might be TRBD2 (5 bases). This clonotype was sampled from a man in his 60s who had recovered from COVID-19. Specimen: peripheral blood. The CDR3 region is CASSLNGKMDEQYF. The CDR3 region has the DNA TGTGCCAGCAGCTTAAACGGGAAAATGGACGAGCAGTACTTC.